This T cell receptor (beta chain) was retrieved from a study of blood T cell repertoires in COVID-19. The CDR3 runs to 13 residues. Germline loops: CDR1 SNHLY, CDR2 FYNNEI. Trimming took 6 bases from V and 4 from J, leaving 12 bases between them. Here immunoSEQ multiplex PCR was the method, and the copy in TCRdb shows in-frame clones only, minus some. The sample has about 120,000 clones, approximately 85% seen once. The V call is TRBV2, the J call TRBJ1-2; D is possibly TRBD1 (5 bases). The sequencing input was peripheral blood. The sequence derives from a man in his thirties or forties with COVID-19, enrolled during active disease. Here the CDR3 reads CASSPRQPYGYTF. Written as DNA, the CDR3 is TGTGCCAGCAGCCCTCGACAGCCCTATGGCTACACCTTC.